The 23 T cell receptor beta chains given below trace back to one sample, sequenced in a study of T-cell memory formation after mild COVID-19. MiXCR was run by TCRdb on the 5' RACE reads, yielding one entry per CDR3 protein. The data contain 150,000 or so distinct CDR3 sequences, around 13% of them singletons. Source material: PBMCs or a T cell subset sorted from them (not recorded which). These receptors were taken from an adult woman who had mild COVID-19 (a few samples of this study predate the infection). Cell type and time point are not known.

CDR3 sequence reads: CASSLGGQGNIQYF. As DNA, the CDR3 is TGCGCCAGCAGCTTAGGAGGACAGGGAAACATTCAGTACTTC. The chain is built from TRBV5-1 and TRBJ2-4; 8 nucleotides line up with TRBD1. V shed 2 bases, J shed 6 bases, and the junction held 4 bases outside the gene matches. Germline V lookup: CDR1 SGHRS, CDR2 YFSETQ. The CDR3 is made up of 14 amino acids. Supplemented by reference TRBV5-1 and TRBJ2-4, the full variable domain reads KAGVTQTPRYLIKTRGQQVTLSCSPISGHRSVSWYQQTPGQGLQFLFEYFSETQRNKGNFPGRFSGRQFSNSRSEMNVSTLELGDSALYLCASSLGGQGNIQYFGAGTRLSVL.

This clonotype has more than one count but fewer than ten. The genes are TRBV9 and TRBJ2-7, with D tentatively TRBD1 or TRBD2 (5 bases each). V was trimmed by 0 bases and J by 2 bases, leaving 12 bases between them. The germline V gene has CDR1 SGDLS and CDR2 YYNGEE. CDR3 length: 15 residues. The CDR3: CASSVGGTYTYEQYF. The CDR3 region has the DNA TGTGCCAGCAGCGTAGGTGGGACGTACACCTACGAGCAGTACTTC. Full variable domain (missing parts from reference TRBV9 and TRBJ2-7): DSGVTQTPKHLITATGQRVTLRCSPRSGDLSVYWYQQSLDQGLQFLIQYYNGEERAKGNILERFSAQQFPDLHSELNLSSLELGDSALYFCASSVGGTYTYEQYFGPGTRLTVT.

V and J are TRBV24-1 and TRBJ1-5, with TRBD1 identical over 7 bases. This CDR3 has 14 residues. The germline gives CDR1 KGHDR, CDR2 SFDVKD. J was trimmed by 6 bases and V by 2 bases; bases with no gene match: 3. CDR3 residues: CATSDSGGGQPQHF. The CDR3 bases are TGTGCCACCAGTGATTCAGGGGGGGGTCAGCCCCAGCATTTT.

This clonotype was counted only a few times. The chain links TRBV5-6 to TRBJ2-2, with 7 bases fitting TRBD1. The CDR3 is made up of 16 amino acids. V lost 5 bases to trimming and J lost 1 base; unmatched junction nucleotides: 8. The germline gives CDR1 SGHDT, CDR2 YYEEEE. DNA for the CDR3: TGTGCCAGCAGTCCTGGGGACAGCAAGAACACCGGGGAGCTGTTTTTT. Its protein product is CASSPGDSKNTGELFF.

This clonotype has a handful of counts. The chain has TRBV6-5 and TRBJ2-1, with no clear D. This CDR3 region has 17 residues. The germline V and J ends were trimmed by 6 bases and 0 bases, with 18 bases remaining between them. CDR1 is MNHEY, CDR2 SVGAGI, per germline. CDR3: CASSDALAMSSYNEQFF. The CDR3 DNA follows: TGTGCCAGCAGCGACGCTTTAGCTATGAGCTCCTACAATGAGCAGTTCTTC.

The chain uses TRBV5-1 and TRBJ1-1, with D hard to call. Germline V gene sequence: CDR1 SGHRS, CDR2 YFSETQ. V was shortened by 0 bases and J by 2 bases, with 11 bases between the two germline ends. The CDR3 length is 15 residues. The CDR3 bases are TGCGCCAGCAGCTTGGAGGGAACGGTAAACACTGAAGCTTTCTTT. This translates into CASSLEGTVNTEAFF. Based on the CDR3 plus reference TRBV5-1 and TRBJ1-1, the full variable domain is KAGVTQTPRYLIKTRGQQVTLSCSPISGHRSVSWYQQTPGQGLQFLFEYFSETQRNKGNFPGRFSGRQFSNSRSEMNVSTLELGDSALYLCASSLEGTVNTEAFFGQGTRLTVV.

The chain uses TRBV2 and TRBJ2-7, with 9 bases fitting TRBD2. Germline trimming cut 1 base from V and 0 bases from J; bases unmatched to any gene: 4. Germline V gene sequence: CDR1 SNHLY, CDR2 FYNNEI. The CDR3 sequence is 16 residues long. CDR3 region: CASSEDSSGDSYEQYF. The CDR3 bases are TGTGCCAGCAGTGAAGATTCTAGCGGGGACTCCTACGAGCAGTACTTC.

The CDR3 protein is CASSQGTRTDTQYF. The CDR3 DNA sequence: TGTGCCAGCAGCCAAGGGACTAGGACAGATACGCAGTATTTT. V gene TRBV4-2 combines with J gene TRBJ2-3; 7 bases agree with TRBD2. The CDR3 has 14 amino acids. In germline, CDR1 is LGHNA, CDR2 YNFKEQ. Losses at the gene ends were 1 base for V and 3 bases for J; bases not matched to a gene: 1.

There are a few counts of this clonotype. The chain uses TRBV12-3 or TRBV12-4 and TRBJ1-1; 11 nucleotides agree with TRBD1. V was pared by 2 bases and J by 3 bases, with 14 bases of the junction left unmatched. The CDR3 extends over 19 amino acids. CDR3 region: CASSLRPFGQGARYTEAFF. The CDR3 nucleotides are TGTGCCAGCAGTTTACGCCCTTTCGGACAGGGGGCAAGGTACACTGAAGCTTTCTTT.

This clonotype was counted only a few times. V usage is TRBV2 and J usage is TRBJ1-1; TRBD1 matches 8 bases. The junction had 14 bases not matched to a gene; V was cut back by 8 bases and J by 12 bases. The CDR3 contains 13 residues. Germline V gene data show CDR1 as SNHLY and CDR2 as FYNNEI. The CDR3 sequence is CASEPEGTGRTFF. Here the CDR3 DNA reads TGTGCCAGCGAACCCGAGGGGACAGGCCGTACTTTCTTT.

This rearrangement joins TRBV12-3 or TRBV12-4 to TRBJ2-3; TRBD2 might be the D (7 bases). CDR3 length: 13 residues. The V end lost 8 bases, the J end lost 3 bases, and 12 bases lay between the germline ends. CDR3 DNA: TGTGCCAGCGGGGGGGCCATGACAGATACGCAGTATTTT. It yields the protein CASGGAMTDTQYF.

This clonotype turned up a few times. The chain uses TRBV29-1 and TRBJ2-1, with 16 nucleotides matching TRBD2. Trimming cost V 6 bases and J 4 bases; bases outside gene matches: 9. Germline lookup yields CDR1 SQVTM and CDR2 ANQGSEA. The CDR3 runs to 17 residues. The chain's CDR3 is CSVPGTSGRASYNEQFF. CDR3 nucleotides: TGCAGCGTCCCCGGGACTAGCGGGAGGGCCAGTTACAATGAGCAGTTCTTC.

This clonotype was counted a few times. The V and J genes are TRBV9 and TRBJ2-2; 10 nucleotides line up with TRBD2. Germline loops: CDR1 SGDLS, CDR2 YYNGEE. This CDR3 has 18 residues. Trimming at V came to 0 bases and at J to 2 bases, leaving 7 bases not matched to a gene. The CDR3 loop reads CASSVVASGGYNTGELFF. CDR3 DNA sequence: TGTGCCAGCAGCGTAGTGGCTAGCGGGGGCTATAACACCGGGGAGCTGTTTTTT.

The table lists this clonotype with a few counts. The rearrangement joins TRBV6-5 to TRBJ1-4; 9 bases are shared with TRBD1. The CDR3 extends over 15 amino acids. Germline V gene sequence: CDR1 MNHEY, CDR2 SVGAGI. J gave up 4 bases and V 0 bases, and 0 bases lay outside the gene matches. In nucleotides, the CDR3 is TGTGCCAGCAGTTACTCGGACAGGGGTAATGAAAAACTGTTTTTT. Translated, it gives CASSYSDRGNEKLFF.

There are many counts of this clonotype. The junction differs from germline at one of its ends, possibly a read error. This chain uses TRBV12-3 or TRBV12-4 with TRBJ2-2; D is ambiguous. The CDR3 sequence is 13 residues long. This chain's CDR3 is CASCLVPAGELFF. The CDR3, as DNA: TGTGCCAGCTGTTTGGTGCCCGCAGGAGAGCTGTTTTTT.

This clonotype was found a few times. V and J are TRBV24-1 and TRBJ2-2; D may be TRBD2 (5 bases). Per germline, CDR1 KGHDR and CDR2 SFDVKD. Trimming left V 8 bases short and J 10 bases short, with 16 bases between. The CDR3 totals 13 residues. Here the CDR3 reads CATKRGGGQELFF. CDR3 sequence (DNA): TGTGCCACCAAGCGCGGAGGAGGTCAGGAGCTGTTTTTT.

Comments on this clonotype: Given a much more abundant clone one base away, this may be a read error. Without the conserved terminal phenylalanine or tryptophan, this CDR3 likely stems from a read error. J is TRBJ1-6 and V is TRBV6-5; D is possibly TRBD1 (6 bases). The V end lost 0 bases, the J end lost 10 bases, and 19 bases lay between the germline ends. Germline CDR1 is MNHEY and CDR2 is SVGAGI. The CDR3 consists of 17 residues. CDR3 sequence (DNA): TGTGCCAGCAGTTACTCGATGGGCCGGGACATACCCTCACCCCTCCACCTT. Protein: CASSYSMGRDIPSPLHL.

This clonotype was seen many times. The chain joins TRBV6-6 to TRBJ2-1, with D unclear. The germline V and J ends were trimmed by 4 bases and 0 bases, with 10 bases remaining between them. CDR1 MNHNY and CDR2 SVGAGI come from the germline V gene (reference sequence). The CDR3 runs to 15 residues. The CDR3 spells CASSFVQSSYNEQFF. CDR3 DNA: TGTGCCAGCAGTTTCGTCCAGAGCTCCTACAATGAGCAGTTCTTC.

This clonotype was seen ten or more times. The genes are TRBV20-1 and TRBJ2-2; tentatively, D is TRBD1 or TRBD2 (6 bases each). Between the trimmed V and J ends, which lost 0 bases and 1 base, there was a span of 15 bases. From germline, CDR1 is DFQATT and CDR2 SNEGSKA (reference sequence). The CDR3 runs to 17 residues. CDR3 protein: CSARDFRGQENTGELFF. CDR3 coding DNA: TGCAGTGCTAGAGATTTCCGGGGGCAGGAGAACACCGGGGAGCTGTTTTTT.

This clonotype was recorded a few times. The rearrangement links TRBV6-5 to TRBJ1-1; maybe TRBD1 (6 bases). The CDR3 length is 14 residues. V gave up 5 bases and J gave up 8 bases, with 18 bases separating them. CDR1 MNHEY and CDR2 SVGAGI come from the germline V gene. The CDR3 DNA reads as TGTGCCAGCAGTCTAACAGGGCCGCCGAGGGAAGCTTTCTTT. It specifies CASSLTGPPREAFF.

Only a few counts were recorded for this clonotype. The rearrangement uses TRBV12-3 or TRBV12-4 and TRBJ2-5; 14 nucleotides align to TRBD2. V dropped 6 bases and J dropped 5; count of bases not matched to a gene: 8. CDR3 length: 16 amino acids. CDR3: CASSLVGTSGGETQYF. The CDR3 coding sequence is TGTGCCAGCAGCCTAGTCGGGACTAGCGGGGGTGAGACCCAGTACTTC.

The chain carries TRBV15 and TRBJ2-3; D remains unclear. Trimming stripped 0 bases from V and 4 bases from J, with 5 bases between. The CDR3 contains 13 residues. CDR1 is LNHNV and CDR2 is YYDKDF in the germline V gene (reference sequence). CDR3 nucleotide sequence: TGTGCCACCAGCAGAGATCGAGCAGATACGCAGTATTTT. This gives the protein CATSRDRADTQYF.

DNA for the CDR3: TGTGCCAGCAGCGCGCCCTTAGCGGAGAGCTCCTACAATGAGCAGTACTTC. Its translation is CASSAPLAESSYNEQYF. The chain recombines TRBV9 with TRBJ2-7; D perhaps matches TRBD2 (6 bases). The length of the CDR3 is 17 residues. In germline, CDR1 is SGDLS, CDR2 YYNGEE. Trimming took 3 bases from V and 7 from J, leaving 26 bases between them.